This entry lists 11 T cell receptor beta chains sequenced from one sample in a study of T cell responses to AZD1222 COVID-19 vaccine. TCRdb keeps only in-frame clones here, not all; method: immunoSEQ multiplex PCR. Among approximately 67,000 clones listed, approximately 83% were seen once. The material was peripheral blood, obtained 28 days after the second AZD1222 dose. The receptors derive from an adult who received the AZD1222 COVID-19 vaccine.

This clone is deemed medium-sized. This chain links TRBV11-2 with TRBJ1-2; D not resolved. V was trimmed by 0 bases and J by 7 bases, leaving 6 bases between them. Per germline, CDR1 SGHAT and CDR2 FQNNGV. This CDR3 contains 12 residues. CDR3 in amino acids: CASSLDGVGYTF. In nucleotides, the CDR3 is TGTGCCAGCAGCTTAGATGGGGTTGGCTACACCTTC.

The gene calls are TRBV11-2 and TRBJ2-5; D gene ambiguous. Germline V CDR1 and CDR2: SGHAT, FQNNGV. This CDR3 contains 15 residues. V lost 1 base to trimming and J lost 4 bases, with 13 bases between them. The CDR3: CASSLGVGRGETQYF. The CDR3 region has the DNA TGTGCCAGCAGCTTAGGTGTGGGCCGAGGAGAGACCCAGTACTTC.

CDR3 protein: CASSPGGPGGSATNEKLFF. CDR3 in DNA: TGCGCCAGCAGCCCCGGTGGGCCAGGCGGCTCCGCAACTAATGAAAAACTGTTTTTT. The rearrangement uses TRBV5-1 and TRBJ1-4; no reliable D call. CDR3 length: 19 residues. Germline V gene lookup returns CDR1 SGHRS and CDR2 YFSETQ. Trimming shortened V by 4 bases and J by 0 bases, and 22 bases separated the two germline ends.

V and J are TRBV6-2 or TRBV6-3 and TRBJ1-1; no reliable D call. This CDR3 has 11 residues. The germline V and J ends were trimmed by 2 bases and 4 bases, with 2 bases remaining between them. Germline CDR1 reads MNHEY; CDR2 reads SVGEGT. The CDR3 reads CASSYITEAFF. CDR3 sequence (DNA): TGTGCCAGCAGTTACATCACTGAAGCTTTCTTT.

The CDR3 sequence is CASSTKGQGGNSPLHF. In DNA form, the CDR3 reads TGTGCCAGCAGCACCAAAGGACAGGGAGGGAATTCACCCCTCCACTTT. The chain joins TRBV7-9 to TRBJ1-6, with 8 bases aligning to TRBD1. J lost 7 bases, V lost 5 bases, and 10 bases had no gene match. The CDR3 is 16 amino acids. Germline V CDR1 and CDR2: SEHNR, FQNEAQ (reference sequence).

The CDR3 coding sequence is TGTGCCAGCAGACCAACTAGCGGGGGGTTGACAGATACGCAGTATTTT. Its protein is CASRPTSGGLTDTQYF. V and J are TRBV7-8 and TRBJ2-3, with 12 bases that match TRBD2. The CDR3 totals 16 residues. V was pared by 6 bases and J by 3 bases, with 7 bases of the junction left unmatched. Per the germline V gene, CDR1 is SGHVS and CDR2 is FQNEAQ. The full variable domain, with the rest looked up from reference TRBV7-8 and TRBJ2-3, is GAGVSQSPRYKVAKRGQDVALRCDPISGHVSLFWYQQALGQGPEFLTYFQNEAQLDKSGLPSDRFFAERPEGSVSTLKIQRTQQEDSAVYLCASRPTSGGLTDTQYFGPGTRLTVL.

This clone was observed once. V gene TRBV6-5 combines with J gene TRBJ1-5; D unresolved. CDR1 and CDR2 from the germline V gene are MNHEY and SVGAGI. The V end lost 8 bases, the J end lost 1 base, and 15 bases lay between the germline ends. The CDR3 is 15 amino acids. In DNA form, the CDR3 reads TGTGCCAGCGGGAGGGATGAGGGCAGCAATCAGCCCCAGCATTTT. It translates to CASGRDEGSNQPQHF.

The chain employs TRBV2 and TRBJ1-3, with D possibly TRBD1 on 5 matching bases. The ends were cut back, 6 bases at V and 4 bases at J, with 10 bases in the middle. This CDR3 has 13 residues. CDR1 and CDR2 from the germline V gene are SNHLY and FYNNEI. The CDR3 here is CASREQGGNTIYF. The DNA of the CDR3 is TGTGCCAGCAGGGAGCAGGGAGGAAACACCATATATTTT.

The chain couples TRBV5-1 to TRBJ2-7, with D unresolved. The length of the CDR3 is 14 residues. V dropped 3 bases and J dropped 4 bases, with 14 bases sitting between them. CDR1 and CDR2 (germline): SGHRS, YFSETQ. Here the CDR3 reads CASSSTSARYEQYF. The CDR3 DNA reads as TGCGCCAGCAGCTCCACTTCGGCGCGGTACGAGCAGTACTTC.

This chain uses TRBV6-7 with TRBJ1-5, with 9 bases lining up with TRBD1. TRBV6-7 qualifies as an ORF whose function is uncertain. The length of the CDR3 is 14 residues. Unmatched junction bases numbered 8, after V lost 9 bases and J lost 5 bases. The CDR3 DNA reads TGTGCCAGACCCACGGGACAGGGCGATCAGCCCCAGCATTTT. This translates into CARPTGQGDQPQHF.

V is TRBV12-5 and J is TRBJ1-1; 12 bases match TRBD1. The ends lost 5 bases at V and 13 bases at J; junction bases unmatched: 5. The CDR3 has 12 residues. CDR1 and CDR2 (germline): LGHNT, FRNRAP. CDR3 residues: CASGRDRGRIFF. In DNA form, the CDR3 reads TGTGCTAGTGGTAGGGACAGGGGGCGGATTTTCTTT. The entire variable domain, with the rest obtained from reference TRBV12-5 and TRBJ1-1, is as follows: DARVTQTPRHKVTEMGQEVTMRCQPILGHNTVFWYRQTMMQGLELLAYFRNRAPLDDSGMPKDRFSAEMPDATLATLKIQPSEPRDSAVYFCASGRDRGRIFFGQGTRLTVV.